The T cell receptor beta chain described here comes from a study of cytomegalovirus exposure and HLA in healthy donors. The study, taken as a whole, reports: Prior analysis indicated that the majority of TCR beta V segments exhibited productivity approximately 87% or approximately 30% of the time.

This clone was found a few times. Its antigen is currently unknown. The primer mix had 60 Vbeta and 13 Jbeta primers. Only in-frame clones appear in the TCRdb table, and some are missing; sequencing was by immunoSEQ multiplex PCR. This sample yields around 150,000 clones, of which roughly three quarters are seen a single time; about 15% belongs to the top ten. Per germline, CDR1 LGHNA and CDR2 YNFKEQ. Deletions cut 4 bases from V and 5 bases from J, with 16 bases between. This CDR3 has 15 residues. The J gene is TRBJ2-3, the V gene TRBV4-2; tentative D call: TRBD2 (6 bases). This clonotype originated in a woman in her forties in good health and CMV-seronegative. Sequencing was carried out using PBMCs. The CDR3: CASSLSGVWKDTQYF. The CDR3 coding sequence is TGTGCCAGCAGCCTATCGGGGGTCTGGAAAGATACGCAGTATTTT.